This entry is about one T cell receptor beta chain. This CDR3 has 12 amino acids. Germline CDR1 reads SGDLS; CDR2 reads YYNGEE. Treatment reported: randomized to nivolumab then ipilimumab (arm A) or the reverse (arm B). Sorted cells were live CD3+CD8+, lacking CD19 and CD56, from PBMCs. The data were obtained in a study of sequential checkpoint blockade in melanoma. Study as a whole: Randomization was 1:1 between first-line nivolumab→ipilimumab and ipilimumab→nivolumab.

The data were produced by immunoSEQ multiplex PCR, yet TCRdb's version contains in-frame clones alone and is incomplete. The table has about 5,500 clones, roughly 50% seen once. This specimen was CD8+ T cells sorted from blood (inferred from file names), taken from a patient given nivolumab and ipilimumab in sequence. The sequence came from a human donor with melanoma. The chain is built from TRBV9 and TRBJ2-5; D possibly corresponds to TRBD2 (5 bases). The J call may be mistaken, given a closer DNA end match to TRBJ2-7. CDR3 sequence (DNA): TGTGCCAGCAGCGAAGAGGGCTACGAGCAGTACTTC. This codes for CASSEEGYEQYF.